The TCR beta chain under discussion was sequenced for a study of T cell repertoires in cytomegalovirus infection. TCRdb re-analysed the reads in MiXCR, keeping a single row per CDR3 protein. The sample yields approximately 600,000 distinct CDR3 sequences, over 35% seen once. CDR1 MGHRA and CDR2 YSYEKL come from the germline V gene. Trimming removed 0 bases at V and 1 base at J, with 13 bases between. This CDR3 is built from 16 residues. On this clonotype: Its target is unknown.

Broader study findings: CMV-specific TCR beta clonotypes restricted by HLA-C dominated the ex vivo response.

Sequencing used cultured PBMCs, obtained from culture after CMV antigen stimulation. The clonotype comes from a human donor in good health (CMV status not recorded). Some clones in this sample may be carry-over from other donors' samples. The V and J genes are TRBV4-1 and TRBJ2-7, with a tentative D call TRBD1 (6 bases). The CDR3 nucleotides read TGCGCCAGCAGCCAAGAGAGCCAGGGGAGATCCTACGAGCAGTACTTC. This sequence encodes CASSQESQGRSYEQYF.